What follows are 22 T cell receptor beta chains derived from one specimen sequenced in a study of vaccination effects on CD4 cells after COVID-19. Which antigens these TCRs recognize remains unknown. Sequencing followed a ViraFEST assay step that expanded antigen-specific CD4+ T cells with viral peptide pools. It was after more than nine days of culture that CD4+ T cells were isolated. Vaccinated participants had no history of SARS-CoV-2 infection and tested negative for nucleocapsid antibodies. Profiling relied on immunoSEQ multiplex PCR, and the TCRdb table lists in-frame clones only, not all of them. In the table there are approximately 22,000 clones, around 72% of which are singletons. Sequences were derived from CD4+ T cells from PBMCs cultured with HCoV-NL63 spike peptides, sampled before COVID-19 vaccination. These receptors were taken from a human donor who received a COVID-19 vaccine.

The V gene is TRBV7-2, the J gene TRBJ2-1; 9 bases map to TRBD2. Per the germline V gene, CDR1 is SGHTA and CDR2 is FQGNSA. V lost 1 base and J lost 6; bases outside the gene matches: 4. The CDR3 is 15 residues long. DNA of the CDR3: TGTGCCAGCAGCTTAGTTGGGACTAGCCCCAATGAGCAGTTCTTC. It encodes CASSLVGTSPNEQFF.

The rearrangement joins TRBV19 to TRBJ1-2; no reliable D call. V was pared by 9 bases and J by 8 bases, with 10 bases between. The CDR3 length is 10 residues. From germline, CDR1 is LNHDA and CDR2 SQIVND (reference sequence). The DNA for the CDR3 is TGTGCCAGCGGTGACGCCGGCTACACCTTC. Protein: CASGDAGYTF.

The CDR3 nucleotides read TGTGCCATCAGGGAACCGGGAGCTAACTATGGCTACACCTTC. Translating it yields CAIREPGANYGYTF. The genes are TRBV10-3 and TRBJ1-2; D uncertain. Trimming shortened V by 6 bases and J by 0 bases, and 11 bases separated the two germline ends. The CDR3 loop spans 14 amino acids. The germline V gene encodes CDR1 ENHRY and CDR2 SYGVKD.

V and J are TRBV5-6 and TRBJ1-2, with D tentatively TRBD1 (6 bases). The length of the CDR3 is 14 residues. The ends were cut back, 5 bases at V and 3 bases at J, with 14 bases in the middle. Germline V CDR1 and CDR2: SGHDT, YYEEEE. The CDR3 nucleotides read TGTGCCAGCAGTTACAGGGCTTCCTACTATGGCTACACCTTC. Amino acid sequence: CASSYRASYYGYTF.

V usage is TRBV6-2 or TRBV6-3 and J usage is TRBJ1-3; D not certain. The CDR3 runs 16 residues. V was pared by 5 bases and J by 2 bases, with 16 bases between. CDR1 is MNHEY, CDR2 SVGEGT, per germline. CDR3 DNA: TGTGCCAGCAGTCTCGGGCGGCTGCCAACTGGAAACACCATATATTTT. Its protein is CASSLGRLPTGNTIYF.

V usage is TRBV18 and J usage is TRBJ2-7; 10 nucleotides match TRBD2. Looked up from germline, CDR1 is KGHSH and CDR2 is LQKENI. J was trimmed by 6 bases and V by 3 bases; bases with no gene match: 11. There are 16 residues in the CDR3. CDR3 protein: CASSPTRASGSLEQYF. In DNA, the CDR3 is TGTGCCAGCTCACCCACTCGGGCTAGCGGGAGTCTCGAGCAGTACTTC.

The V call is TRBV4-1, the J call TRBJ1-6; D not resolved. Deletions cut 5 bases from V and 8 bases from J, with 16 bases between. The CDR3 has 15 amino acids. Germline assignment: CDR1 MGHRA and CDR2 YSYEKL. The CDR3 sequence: CASSTDLLTYSPLHF. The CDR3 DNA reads TGCGCCAGCAGCACAGATCTACTTACATATTCACCCCTCCACTTT.

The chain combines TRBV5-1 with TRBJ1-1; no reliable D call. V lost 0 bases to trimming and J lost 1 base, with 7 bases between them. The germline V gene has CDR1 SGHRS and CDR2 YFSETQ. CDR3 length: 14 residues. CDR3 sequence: CASSLGQTNTEAFF. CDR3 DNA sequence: TGCGCCAGCAGCTTGGGGCAGACGAACACTGAAGCTTTCTTT.

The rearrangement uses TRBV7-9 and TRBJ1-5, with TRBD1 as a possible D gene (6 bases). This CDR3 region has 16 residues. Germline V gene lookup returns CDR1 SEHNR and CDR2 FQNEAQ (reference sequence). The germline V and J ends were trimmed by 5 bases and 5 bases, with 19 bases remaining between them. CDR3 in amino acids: CASSPFAGQTDQPQHF. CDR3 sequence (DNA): TGTGCCAGCAGCCCGTTCGCCGGACAGACCGATCAGCCCCAGCATTTT.

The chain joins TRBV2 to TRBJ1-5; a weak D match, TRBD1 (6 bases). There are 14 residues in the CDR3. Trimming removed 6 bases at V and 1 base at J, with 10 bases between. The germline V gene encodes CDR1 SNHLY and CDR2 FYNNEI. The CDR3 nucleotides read TGTGCCAGCAGAGCTGACAGGAGCAATCAGCCCCAGCATTTT. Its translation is CASRADRSNQPQHF.

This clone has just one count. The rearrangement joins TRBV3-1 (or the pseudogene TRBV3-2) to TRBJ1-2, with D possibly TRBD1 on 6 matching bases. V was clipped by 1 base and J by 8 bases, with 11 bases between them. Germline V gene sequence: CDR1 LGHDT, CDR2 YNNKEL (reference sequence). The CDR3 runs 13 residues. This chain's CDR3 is CASSQAAGDGYTF. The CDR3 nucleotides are TGTGCCAGCAGCCAAGCCGCAGGGGACGGCTACACCTTC.

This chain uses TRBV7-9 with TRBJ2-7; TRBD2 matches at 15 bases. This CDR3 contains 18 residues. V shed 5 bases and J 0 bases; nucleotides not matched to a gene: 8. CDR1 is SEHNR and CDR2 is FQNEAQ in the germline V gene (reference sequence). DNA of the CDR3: TGTGCCAGCAGCGGGACTAGCGGGAGGTCGTGGGGCTCCTACGAGCAGTACTTC. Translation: CASSGTSGRSWGSYEQYF.

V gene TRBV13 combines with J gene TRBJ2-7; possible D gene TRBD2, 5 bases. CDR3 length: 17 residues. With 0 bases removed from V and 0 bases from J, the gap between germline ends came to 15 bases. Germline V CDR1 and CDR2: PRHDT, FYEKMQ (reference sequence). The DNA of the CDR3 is TGTGCCAGCAGCTTAGGATGGGAGCGGCGCTTCTCCTACGAGCAGTACTTC. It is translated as CASSLGWERRFSYEQYF.

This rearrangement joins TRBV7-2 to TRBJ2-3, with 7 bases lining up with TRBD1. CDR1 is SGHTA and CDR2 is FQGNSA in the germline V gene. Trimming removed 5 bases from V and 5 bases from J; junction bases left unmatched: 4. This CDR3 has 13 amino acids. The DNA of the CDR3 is TGTGCCAGCAGCGGGCAGGGGGTAGATACGCAGTATTTT. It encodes CASSGQGVDTQYF.

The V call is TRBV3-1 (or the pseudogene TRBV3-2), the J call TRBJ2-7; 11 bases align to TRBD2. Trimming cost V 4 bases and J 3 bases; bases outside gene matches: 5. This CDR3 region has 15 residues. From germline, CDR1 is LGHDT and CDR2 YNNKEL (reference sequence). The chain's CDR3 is CASSPGLAAYYEQYF. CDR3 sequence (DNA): TGTGCCAGCAGCCCGGGACTAGCGGCTTACTACGAGCAGTACTTC.

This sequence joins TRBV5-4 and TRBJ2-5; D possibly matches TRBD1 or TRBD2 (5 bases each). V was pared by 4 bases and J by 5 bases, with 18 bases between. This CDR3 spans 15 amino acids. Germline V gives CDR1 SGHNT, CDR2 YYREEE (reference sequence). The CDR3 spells CASSASRGVGETQYF. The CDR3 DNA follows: TGTGCCAGCAGCGCCAGTAGAGGGGTTGGGGAGACCCAGTACTTC.

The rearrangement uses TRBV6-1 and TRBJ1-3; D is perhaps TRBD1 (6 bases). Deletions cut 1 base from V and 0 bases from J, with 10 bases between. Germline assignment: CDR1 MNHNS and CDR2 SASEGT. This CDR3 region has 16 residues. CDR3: CASSEVGASSGNTIYF. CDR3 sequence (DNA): TGTGCCAGCAGTGAAGTGGGGGCTTCCTCTGGAAACACCATATATTTT.

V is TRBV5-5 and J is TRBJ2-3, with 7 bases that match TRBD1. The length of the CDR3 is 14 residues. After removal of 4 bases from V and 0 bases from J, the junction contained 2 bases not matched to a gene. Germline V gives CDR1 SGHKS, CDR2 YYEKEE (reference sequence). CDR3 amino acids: CASSPGGSTDTQYF. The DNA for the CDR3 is TGTGCCAGCAGCCCAGGGGGAAGCACAGATACGCAGTATTTT.

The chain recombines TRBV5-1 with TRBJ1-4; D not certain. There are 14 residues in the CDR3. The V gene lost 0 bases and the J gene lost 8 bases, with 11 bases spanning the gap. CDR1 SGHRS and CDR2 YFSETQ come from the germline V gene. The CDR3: CASSLALGEEKLFF. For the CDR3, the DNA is TGCGCCAGCAGCTTGGCCCTGGGAGAAGAAAAACTGTTTTTT.

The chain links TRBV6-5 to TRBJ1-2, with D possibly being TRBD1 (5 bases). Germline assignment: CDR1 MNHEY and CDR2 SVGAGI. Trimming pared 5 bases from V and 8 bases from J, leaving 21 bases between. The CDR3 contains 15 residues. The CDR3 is CASSPLGARDLGYTF. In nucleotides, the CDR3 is TGTGCCAGCAGTCCCCTAGGGGCGCGGGATTTGGGCTACACCTTC.

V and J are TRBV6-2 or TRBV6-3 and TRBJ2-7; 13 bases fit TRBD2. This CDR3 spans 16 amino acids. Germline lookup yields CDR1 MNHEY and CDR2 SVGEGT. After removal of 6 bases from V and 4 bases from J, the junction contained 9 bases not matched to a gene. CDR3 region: CASSSRLAGGLYEQYF. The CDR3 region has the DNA TGTGCCAGCAGCTCTAGACTAGCGGGGGGCCTGTACGAGCAGTACTTC.

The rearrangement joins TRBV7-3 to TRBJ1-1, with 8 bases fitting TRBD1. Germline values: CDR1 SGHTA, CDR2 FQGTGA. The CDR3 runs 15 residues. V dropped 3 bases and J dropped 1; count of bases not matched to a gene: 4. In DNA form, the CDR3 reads TGTGCCAGCAGCTTCACCGGACAGGGGAACACTGAAGCTTTCTTT. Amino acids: CASSFTGQGNTEAFF.